These 7 T cell receptor beta chains came from one sample sequenced in a study of cytomegalovirus exposure and HLA in healthy donors. Both 60 Vbeta primers and 13 Jbeta primers went into the PCR. Sequencing used immunoSEQ multiplex PCR; TCRdb keeps in-frame clones, though not all of them. The sample has approximately 220,000 clones; roughly 83% are singletons. Sequenced sample: PBMCs. These receptors all stem from a boy younger than 10 in good health and CMV-seronegative.

The chain employs TRBV5-6 and TRBJ2-1; 7 bases match TRBD1. The germline V gene has CDR1 SGHDT and CDR2 YYEEEE. This CDR3 region has 15 residues. The V segment lost 0 bases and the J segment 3 bases; nucleotides outside the gene matches: 3. The CDR3: CASSLGQGFYNEQFF. CDR3 nucleotide sequence: TGTGCCAGCAGCTTGGGACAGGGCTTCTACAATGAGCAGTTCTTC.

This chain joins TRBV6-5 and TRBJ2-1, with 7 bases that match TRBD2. CDR3 length: 14 residues. Trimming removed 2 bases from V and 3 bases from J; junction bases left unmatched: 1. Germline values: CDR1 MNHEY, CDR2 SVGAGI. CDR3 sequence reads: CASSYSGVYNEQFF. CDR3 DNA: TGTGCCAGCAGTTACAGCGGGGTCTACAATGAGCAGTTCTTC.

V is TRBV5-1 and J is TRBJ1-1; 7 bases are shared with TRBD1. Trimming removed 0 bases from V and 0 bases from J; junction bases left unmatched: 5. Germline V CDR1 and CDR2: SGHRS, YFSETQ. This CDR3 region has 16 residues. This chain's CDR3 is CASSLGRGNMNTEAFF. The CDR3 DNA reads as TGCGCCAGCAGCTTGGGCAGGGGGAACATGAACACTGAAGCTTTCTTT.

The chain combines TRBV7-9 with TRBJ1-4, with D uncertain. Germline lookup yields CDR1 SEHNR and CDR2 FQNEAQ (reference sequence). The CDR3 has 11 amino acids. As DNA, the CDR3 is TGTTCCTGCGGGTCGTCCGAAAAACTGTTTTTT. Its protein is CSCGSSEKLFF.

This rearrangement joins TRBV25-1 to TRBJ2-7; 9 bases map to TRBD1. The CDR3 consists of 16 residues. From germline, CDR1 is MGHDK and CDR2 SYGVNS. V gave up 3 bases and J gave up 4 bases; unmatched junction bases: 10. CDR3 loop: CASSDRTGDRAYEQYF. DNA of the CDR3: TGTGCCAGCAGTGACCGAACCGGGGACAGGGCTTACGAGCAGTACTTC.

The chain combines TRBV10-1 with TRBJ1-1; 7 positions match TRBD1. The length of the CDR3 is 13 residues. CDR1 and CDR2 (germline): WNHNN, SYGVQD (reference sequence). Trimming removed 4 bases from V and 6 bases from J; junction bases left unmatched: 5. Here the CDR3 DNA reads TGCGCCAGCAGTGGGGACACAGGGGCTGAAGCTTTCTTT. It translates to CASSGDTGAEAFF.

This chain uses TRBV19 with TRBJ2-1, with D possibly TRBD2 on 7 matching bases. V lost 3 bases, J lost 6 bases, and 12 bases lay in between. This CDR3 has 14 amino acids. Germline CDR1 reads LNHDA; CDR2 reads SQIVND (reference sequence). CDR3 bases: TGTGCCAGTAGTATGGGGGGGGGCCTCAATGAGCAGTTCTTC. Its protein product is CASSMGGGLNEQFF.